Reported below is one TCR beta chain. Its antigen remains unknown. In the authors' methods: After removing out-of-frame reads, 2 million to 2.5 million distinct TCRbeta sequences remained. Libraries were prepared by immunoSEQ multiplex PCR; TCRdb keeps only in-frame clonotypes and omits some of them. The DNA gave D and trimming, while V, J and clone size come from that table. The sample lists 40,000 to 45,000 clones, more than 65% occurring once. CDR1 and CDR2 (germline): SEHNR, FQNEAQ (reference sequence). The CDR3 loop spans 17 amino acids. The germline V and J ends were trimmed by 7 bases and 1 base, with 19 bases remaining between them. The sort gate was single viable CD3+CD4+CD8-CD45RO+ cells for memory CD4+ T cells. The sample belongs to a study of memory CD4+ T cells and cytomegalovirus serostatus. Study-wide findings and caveats: Of 150 to 200 reported CMV TCRbeta sequences, around 63 were found in memory CD4+ repertoires.

Sequencing input: memory CD4+ T cells from blood. The chain carries TRBV7-9 and TRBJ2-2; D remains unclear. The sequence was collected from an adult in good health and CMV-seronegative. CDR3 sequence (DNA): TGTGCCAGCATCTCATTCGTTCGCTGGAAGAACACCGGGGAGCTGTTTTTT. It specifies CASISFVRWKNTGELFF.